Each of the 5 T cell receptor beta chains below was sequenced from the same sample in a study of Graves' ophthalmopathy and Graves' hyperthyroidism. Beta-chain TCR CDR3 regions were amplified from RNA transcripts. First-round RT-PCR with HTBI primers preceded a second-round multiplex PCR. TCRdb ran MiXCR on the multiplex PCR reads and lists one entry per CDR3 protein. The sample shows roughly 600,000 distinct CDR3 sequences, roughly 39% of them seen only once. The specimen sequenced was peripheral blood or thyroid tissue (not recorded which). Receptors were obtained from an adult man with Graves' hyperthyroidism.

Here the CDR3 DNA reads TGTGCCAGCACCATCCGGGAAAAACTGTTTTTT. It encodes CASTIREKLFF. The chain uses TRBV12-3 or TRBV12-4 and TRBJ1-4, with D hard to call. The CDR3 extends over 11 amino acids. Trimming removed 7 bases from V and 8 bases from J, with 8 bases in between.

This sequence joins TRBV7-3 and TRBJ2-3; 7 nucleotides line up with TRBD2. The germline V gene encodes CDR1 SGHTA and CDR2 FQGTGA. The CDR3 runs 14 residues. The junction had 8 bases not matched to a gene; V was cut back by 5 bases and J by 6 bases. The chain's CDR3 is CASSPGTNGDTQYF. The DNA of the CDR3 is TGTGCCAGCAGCCCCGGGACTAACGGGGATACGCAGTATTTT.

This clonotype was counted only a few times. The CDR3 spells CASSRRATGGKSETQYF. For the CDR3, the DNA is TGTGCCAGCAGTAGGAGAGCCACAGGGGGAAAGTCGGAGACCCAGTACTTC. The V gene is TRBV27, the J gene TRBJ2-5, with TRBD1 identical over 8 bases. The CDR3 contains 17 residues. V lost 5 bases and J lost 5; bases outside the gene matches: 16. In germline, CDR1 is MNHEY, CDR2 SMNVEV (reference sequence).

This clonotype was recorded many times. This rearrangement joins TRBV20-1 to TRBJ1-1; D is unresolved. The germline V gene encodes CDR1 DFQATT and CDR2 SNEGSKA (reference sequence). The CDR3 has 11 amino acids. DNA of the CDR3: TGCAGAATAGATGGGAACACTGAAGCTTTCTTT. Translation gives CRIDGNTEAFF.

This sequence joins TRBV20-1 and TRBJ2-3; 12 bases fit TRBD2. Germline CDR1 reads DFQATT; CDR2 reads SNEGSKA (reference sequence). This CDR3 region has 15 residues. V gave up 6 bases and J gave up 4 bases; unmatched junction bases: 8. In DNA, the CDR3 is TGCAGTGCCATGGGACTAGCGGGTGAGGCAGATACGCAGTATTTT. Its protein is CSAMGLAGEADTQYF.